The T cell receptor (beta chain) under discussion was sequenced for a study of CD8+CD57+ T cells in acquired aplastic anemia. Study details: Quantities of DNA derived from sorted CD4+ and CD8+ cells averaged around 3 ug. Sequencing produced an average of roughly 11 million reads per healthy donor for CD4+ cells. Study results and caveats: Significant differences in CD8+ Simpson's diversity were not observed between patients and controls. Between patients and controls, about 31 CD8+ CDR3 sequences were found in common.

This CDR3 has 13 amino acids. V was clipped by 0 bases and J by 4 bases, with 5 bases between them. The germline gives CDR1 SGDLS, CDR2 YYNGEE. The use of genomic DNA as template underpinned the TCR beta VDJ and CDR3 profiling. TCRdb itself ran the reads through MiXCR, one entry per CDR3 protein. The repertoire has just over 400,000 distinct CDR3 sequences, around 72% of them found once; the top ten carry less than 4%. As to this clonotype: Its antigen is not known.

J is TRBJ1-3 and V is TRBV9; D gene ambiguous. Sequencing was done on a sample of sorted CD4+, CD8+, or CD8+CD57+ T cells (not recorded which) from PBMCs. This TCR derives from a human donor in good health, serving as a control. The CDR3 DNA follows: TGTGCCAGCAGCGTAGGAACAGGAAACACCATATATTTT. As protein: CASSVGTGNTIYF.